This T cell receptor beta chain comes out of a study of cytomegalovirus exposure and HLA in healthy donors. The CDR3 has 14 amino acids. V was pared by 4 bases and J by 3 bases, with 12 bases between. Germline-derived CDR1 and CDR2 are KGHSH and LQKENI. Study-wide points: Common viral pathogens seemed to be connected with several of the most significant clusters, according to a later analysis. The authors excluded some V segments, including TRBV6-2 and TRBV6-3, as indistinguishable. Highest at DRB1 and lowest at HLA-C, TCR association rates differed among HLA loci in a later analysis.

About this clone itself: What it recognizes is unknown.

Donors counted as nominally healthy when sampled, yet unrecorded immune exposures were likely. The PCR made use of 60 Vbeta and 13 Jbeta primers. The data were produced by immunoSEQ multiplex PCR, yet TCRdb's version contains in-frame clones alone and is incomplete. Among about 63,000 clones, more than 70% were seen once, and the ten largest hold more than 20%. The sequenced material came from PBMCs. The source of this sequence is a man aged 45 to 65 in good health and CMV-seropositive. The J gene is TRBJ1-1, the V gene TRBV18; D is possibly TRBD1 (5 bases). DNA of the CDR3: TGTGCCAGCTCACTTCAGGGCAGCGACACTGAAGCTTTCTTT. Amino acid sequence: CASSLQGSDTEAFF.